The sequence of this T cell receptor beta chain was determined in a study of blood T cell repertoires in COVID-19. On the study more broadly: Specimens from acute and convalescent COVID-19 originated in the United States, Italy and Spain.

The CDR3 is 14 amino acids. The germline V gene encodes CDR1 MNHEY and CDR2 SVGAGI. V lost 6 bases and J 1 base, leaving 9 bases between the germline ends. Authors' methods: Reference gene primer amplification yielded estimated nucleated cell counts. Assay used: immunoSEQ multiplex PCR; TCRdb lists only in-frame clones, some missing. Clone size and V and J calls were adopted from that table, with D and trimming inferred from the DNA. Of approximately 290,000 clones listed, 91% are singletons. This clonotype was obtained from a young woman with COVID-19, enrolled during active disease. V usage is TRBV6-5 and J usage is TRBJ1-4, with D perhaps TRBD1 (5 bases). Input material: peripheral blood. CDR3 coding DNA: TGTGCCAGCAGCAGGGATAGAACTAATGAAAAACTGTTTTTT. Its protein is CASSRDRTNEKLFF.